This entry lists 30 T cell receptor beta chains sequenced from one sample in a study of blood T cell repertoires in COVID-19. Method: immunoSEQ multiplex PCR; TCRdb's copy keeps in-frame clones and lacks some. The data show 200,000 to 250,000 clones, with almost 90% seen just once and about 1.3% held by the top ten. Specimen: peripheral blood. These receptors were taken from a man older than 75 with acute or convalescent COVID-19.

This chain joins TRBV6-5 and TRBJ2-3; 10 nucleotides align to TRBD2. The CDR3 loop spans 14 amino acids. Germline loops: CDR1 MNHEY, CDR2 SVGAGI. The junction had 6 bases not matched to a gene; V was cut back by 4 bases and J by 8 bases. CDR3 sequence reads: CASSSSGRVRTQYF. CDR3 nucleotide sequence: TGTGCCAGCAGTTCGAGCGGGAGGGTTCGTACGCAGTATTTT.

The chain links TRBV15 to TRBJ2-2; 11 bases are shared with TRBD2. This CDR3 is 20 amino acids long. After removal of 5 bases from V and 6 bases from J, the junction contained 20 bases not matched to a gene. CDR1 is LNHNV, CDR2 YYDKDF, per germline (reference sequence). The CDR3 sequence: CATSPGALRLAGIGAGELFF. The CDR3 DNA reads as TGTGCCACCAGCCCGGGGGCGTTGAGACTAGCGGGGATCGGGGCCGGGGAGCTGTTTTTT.

The CDR3 DNA sequence: TGTGCCAGTACCCCAGAGACTAGCGGGATTTACAATGAGCAGTTCTTC. Protein sequence: CASTPETSGIYNEQFF. The chain employs TRBV19 and TRBJ2-1; 11 nucleotides align to TRBD2. Germline CDR1 and CDR2: LNHDA and SQIVND (reference sequence). The V segment lost 7 bases and the J segment 4 bases; nucleotides outside the gene matches: 9. CDR3 length: 16 residues. The whole variable domain, filled in from reference TRBV19 and TRBJ2-1, reads DGGITQSPKYLFRKEGQNVTLSCEQNLNHDAMYWYRQDPGQGLRLIYYSQIVNDFQKGDIAEGYSVSREKKESFPLTVTSAQKNPTAFYLCASTPETSGIYNEQFFGPGTRLTVL.

The chain uses TRBV9 and TRBJ1-6; D is uncertain. Germline CDR1 and CDR2: SGDLS and YYNGEE. Trimming pared 3 bases from V and 2 bases from J, leaving 12 bases between. The CDR3 totals 16 residues. Written as DNA, the CDR3 is TGTGCCAGCAGCGAGAATCTAGGCACCTATAATTCACCCCTCCACTTT. This sequence encodes CASSENLGTYNSPLHF.

The genes are TRBV7-9 and TRBJ1-1, with D uncertain. Germline values: CDR1 SEHNR, CDR2 FQNEAQ (reference sequence). V was pared by 3 bases and J by 4 bases, with 9 bases between. This CDR3 contains 13 residues. Here the CDR3 DNA reads TGTGCCAGCAGCTTCCCCGGGGTCACTGAAGCTTTCTTT. This codes for CASSFPGVTEAFF.

V usage is TRBV7-3 and J usage is TRBJ2-3; the D gene is possibly TRBD2 (6 bases). The length of the CDR3 is 14 residues. Germline V lookup: CDR1 SGHTA, CDR2 FQGTGA. Trimming stripped 6 bases from V and 5 bases from J, with 15 bases between. The CDR3 region is CASSTGGGRDTQYF. The CDR3 nucleotides are TGTGCCAGCAGTACCGGGGGTGGAAGAGATACGCAGTATTTT. The full variable domain, completed using reference TRBV7-3 and TRBJ2-3, is GAGVSQTPSNKVTEKGKYVELRCDPISGHTALYWYRQSLGQGPEFLIYFQGTGAADDSGLPNDRFFAVRPEGSVSTLKIQRTERGDSAVYLCASSTGGGRDTQYFGPGTRLTVL.

The V gene is TRBV28, the J gene TRBJ1-5; 9 bases match TRBD1. Germline V gene sequence: CDR1 MDHEN, CDR2 SYDVKM. The CDR3 consists of 14 residues. CDR3 sequence (DNA): TGTGCGGCGCTGGACAGGGGAGGCAATCAGCCCCAGCATTTT. It codes for CAALDRGGNQPQHF.

This chain links TRBV11-1 with TRBJ1-1; tentative D call: TRBD1 (5 bases). V gave up 5 bases and J gave up 1 base, with 8 bases separating them. The germline gives CDR1 SGHAT, CDR2 FQDESV (reference sequence). The CDR3 is made up of 13 amino acids. Written as DNA, the CDR3 is TGTGCCAGCAGCCGGCAGGGGAACACTGAAGCTTTCTTT. This gives the protein CASSRQGNTEAFF.

The chain couples TRBV27 to TRBJ2-1, with TRBD1 as a possible D gene (7 bases). CDR1 is MNHEY, CDR2 SMNVEV, per germline (reference sequence). The V gene lost 3 bases and the J gene lost 6 bases, with 15 bases spanning the gap. The CDR3 has 15 residues. The CDR3, as DNA: TGTGCCAGCAGTTTTGGGCAGGGGGGATTCAATGAGCAGTTCTTC. Translated: CASSFGQGGFNEQFF.

The chain recombines TRBV15 with TRBJ1-4, with unresolved D. The CDR3 covers 13 residues. Trimming removed 1 base from V and 8 bases from J, with 8 bases in between. CDR1 is LNHNV, CDR2 YYDKDF, per germline (reference sequence). For the CDR3, the DNA is TGTGCCACCAGCAGAGTCCCGGGGGAAAAACTGTTTTTT. Translation gives CATSRVPGEKLFF.

The chain has TRBV19 and TRBJ1-5; D not resolved. There are 14 residues in the CDR3. V shed 3 bases and J shed 3 bases, with 9 bases lying between them. From germline, CDR1 is LNHDA and CDR2 SQIVND (reference sequence). The CDR3 region is CASSIWSDNQPQHF. CDR3 nucleotide sequence: TGTGCCAGTAGTATTTGGTCAGACAATCAGCCCCAGCATTTT.

The V and J genes are TRBV5-4 and TRBJ2-1, with TRBD2 identical over 10 bases. V gave up 0 bases and J gave up 13 bases; unmatched junction bases: 10. CDR3 length equals 15 residues. The germline V gene encodes CDR1 SGHNT and CDR2 YYREEE (reference sequence). The CDR3 reads CASSLGGLAVLSQFF. CDR3 nucleotide sequence: TGTGCCAGCAGCTTGGGAGGACTAGCGGTTTTATCTCAGTTCTTC. Variable domain in full (rest from reference TRBV5-4 and TRBJ2-1): ETGVTQSPTHLIKTRGQQVTLRCSSQSGHNTVSWYQQALGQGPQFIFQYYREEENGRGNFPPRFSGLQFPNYSSELNVNALELDDSALYLCASSLGGLAVLSQFFGPGTRLTVL.

The genes are TRBV14 and TRBJ2-7, with 8 positions matching TRBD1. The CDR3 length is 13 residues. V dropped 2 bases and J dropped 6; count of bases not matched to a gene: 3. Per germline, CDR1 SGHDN and CDR2 FVKESK. The CDR3: CASSQLDRGEQYF. CDR3 bases: TGTGCCAGCAGCCAACTAGACAGGGGCGAGCAGTACTTC.

The gene calls are TRBV3-1 (or the pseudogene TRBV3-2) and TRBJ2-2; TRBD1 matches at 9 bases. CDR3 length: 16 amino acids. Trimming cost V 4 bases and J 5 bases; bases outside gene matches: 8. CDR1 is LGHDT and CDR2 is YNNKEL in the germline V gene (reference sequence). The CDR3 sequence is CASSRSGTGLTGELFF. The DNA of the CDR3 is TGTGCCAGCAGCCGATCGGGGACAGGGTTAACCGGGGAGCTGTTTTTT.

The chain is built from TRBV6-5 and TRBJ2-5; no clear D. V gave up 6 bases and J gave up 1 base, with 9 bases separating them. Germline values: CDR1 MNHEY, CDR2 SVGAGI. The CDR3 runs to 13 residues. The CDR3 DNA sequence: TGTGCCAGCAGAAAACCCAGCCAAGAGACCCAGTACTTC. Amino acids: CASRKPSQETQYF.

The chain couples TRBV7-2 to TRBJ2-2; TRBD1 matches at 9 bases. With 1 base clipped from V and 6 bases from J, the junction kept 3 bases outside the gene matches. Germline assignment: CDR1 SGHTA and CDR2 FQGNSA. This CDR3 spans 15 amino acids. CDR3 in amino acids: CASSLGRDRAGELFF. Here the CDR3 DNA reads TGTGCCAGCAGCTTAGGCAGGGACAGGGCCGGGGAGCTGTTTTTT. The full variable domain, completed using reference TRBV7-2 and TRBJ2-2, is GAGVSQSPSNKVTEKGKDVELRCDPISGHTALYWYRQSLGQGLEFLIYFQGNSAPDKSGLPSDRFSAERTGGSVSTLTIQRTQQEDSAVYLCASSLGRDRAGELFFGEGSRLTVL.

The gene calls are TRBV6-2 or TRBV6-3 and TRBJ1-6, with 7 nucleotides matching TRBD1. Germline CDR1 reads MNHEY; CDR2 reads SVGEGT. The junction had 11 bases not matched to a gene; V was cut back by 0 bases and J by 0 bases. This CDR3 region has 20 residues. The CDR3: CASSYSRDRGSSSYNSPLHF. The CDR3 DNA sequence: TGTGCCAGCAGTTACTCCAGGGACAGAGGATCGAGCTCCTATAATTCACCCCTCCACTTT.

The genes are TRBV5-1 and TRBJ2-2; possibly TRBD2 for D (6 bases). The ends were cut back, 7 bases at V and 4 bases at J, with 14 bases in the middle. This CDR3 has 14 residues. The germline V gene has CDR1 SGHRS and CDR2 YFSETQ. Here the CDR3 DNA reads TGCGCCAGCCTCAGGCCCGGGGGCACCGGGGAGCTGTTTTTT. Translated: CASLRPGGTGELFF.

V usage is TRBV5-1 and J usage is TRBJ2-5, with D maybe TRBD2 (5 bases). The germline V and J ends were trimmed by 0 bases and 2 bases, with 11 bases remaining between them. CDR3 length: 15 amino acids. Germline V gene lookup returns CDR1 SGHRS and CDR2 YFSETQ. The CDR3 DNA reads TGCGCCAGCAGCTTGGTAGGACTGATACAAGAGACCCAGTACTTC. The encoded protein is CASSLVGLIQETQYF.

The rearrangement joins TRBV7-2 to TRBJ1-4; 8 bases line up with TRBD1. The CDR3 consists of 14 residues. V lost 5 bases, J lost 8 bases, and 7 bases stayed unmatched. CDR1 is SGHTA and CDR2 is FQGNSA in the germline V gene. The CDR3: CASSRTGWEEKLFF. CDR3 in DNA: TGTGCCAGCAGCCGGACAGGGTGGGAAGAAAAACTGTTTTTT.

This clone was detected only once. This chain links TRBV7-3 with TRBJ2-1, with 11 positions matching TRBD1. V was pared by 5 bases and J by 3 bases, with 9 bases of the junction left unmatched. The CDR3 contains 17 residues. Germline CDR1 SGHTA, CDR2 FQGTGA. CDR3 sequence reads: CASSLEWDRGFYNEQFF. CDR3 nucleotides: TGTGCCAGCAGCCTGGAATGGGACAGGGGGTTCTACAATGAGCAGTTCTTC.

The CDR3 loop reads CASRLTGSSYEQYF. For the CDR3, the DNA is TGTGCCAGCAGACTGACAGGGAGCTCCTACGAGCAGTACTTC. The rearrangement links TRBV6-5 to TRBJ2-7; 7 positions match TRBD1. The trim removed 6 bases at V and 0 bases at J, leaving 5 bases unmatched. Germline CDR1 and CDR2: MNHEY and SVGAGI. This CDR3 spans 14 amino acids.

The chain combines TRBV27 with TRBJ2-4; 9 bases line up with TRBD2. Germline V gives CDR1 MNHEY, CDR2 SMNVEV (reference sequence). The trim removed 9 bases at V and 2 bases at J, leaving 17 bases unmatched. This CDR3 region has 18 residues. The CDR3 bases are TGTGCCAGAACTAGTATAGCGGGAGAGATGTCCCCCAAAAACATTCAGTACTTC. Translating it yields CARTSIAGEMSPKNIQYF.

This chain joins TRBV19 and TRBJ1-5; no definite D call. Trimming pared 8 bases from V and 4 bases from J, leaving 18 bases between. The CDR3 is 15 residues long. The germline V gene has CDR1 LNHDA and CDR2 SQIVND (reference sequence). The CDR3, as DNA: TGTGCCAGTCGCCAAGGAGAGTGGAGGAATCAGCCCCAGCATTTT. As protein: CASRQGEWRNQPQHF.

J is TRBJ1-2 and V is TRBV10-3, with D unresolved. The CDR3 contains 14 residues. V gave up 0 bases and J gave up 6 bases, with 11 bases separating them. CDR1 is ENHRY, CDR2 SYGVKD, per germline. The CDR3 nucleotides read TGTGCCATCAGTGAGTCTGAGGAAAAGGATGGCTACACCTTC. Protein product: CAISESEEKDGYTF.

V is TRBV2 and J is TRBJ1-5; D not certain. The germline V and J ends were trimmed by 7 bases and 3 bases, with 13 bases remaining between them. CDR3 size: 14 residues. CDR1 and CDR2 from the germline V gene are SNHLY and FYNNEI. The CDR3 is CASNTRRDNQPQHF. CDR3 in DNA: TGTGCCAGCAACACCAGGCGGGACAATCAGCCCCAGCATTTT.

The chain has TRBV5-4 and TRBJ2-7; 8 bases line up with TRBD1. The CDR3 is 18 residues long. CDR1 is SGHNT and CDR2 is YYREEE in the germline V gene (reference sequence). V lost 4 bases, J lost 5 bases, and 20 bases stayed unmatched. The CDR3 reads CASSRQFLGGTGGNEQYF. Here the CDR3 DNA reads TGTGCCAGCAGCCGCCAGTTTTTAGGCGGGACAGGTGGCAACGAGCAGTACTTC.

V and J are TRBV29-1 and TRBJ2-5; perhaps TRBD2 as D (5 bases). CDR3 length: 13 amino acids. From germline, CDR1 is SQVTM and CDR2 ANQGSEA. V lost 3 bases to trimming and J lost 3 bases, with 11 bases between them. The CDR3 bases are TGCAGCGTTGAGGAGGTGGGAGAAGAGACCCAGTACTTC. It translates to CSVEEVGEETQYF.

The chain recombines TRBV7-3 with TRBJ1-2; 7 bases match TRBD1. Germline CDR1 reads SGHTA; CDR2 reads FQGTGA. Germline trimming cut 6 bases from V and 0 bases from J; bases unmatched to any gene: 4. There are 14 residues in the CDR3. This CDR3 is CASRPGGTNYGYTF. The CDR3 region has the DNA TGTGCCAGCAGACCAGGGGGGACTAACTATGGCTACACCTTC.

Regarding this clone: The sample carries other DNA sequences with the same CDR3. Here the CDR3 reads CASSIAQGNTEAFF. CDR3 bases: TGTGCCAGTAGTATAGCACAGGGGAACACTGAAGCTTTCTTT. The chain carries TRBV19 and TRBJ1-1; tentatively, D is TRBD1 (6 bases). From germline, CDR1 is LNHDA and CDR2 SQIVND (reference sequence). The CDR3 contains 14 residues. The V gene lost 1 base and the J gene lost 1 base, with 7 bases spanning the gap. Drawing the rest from reference TRBV19 and TRBJ1-1, the complete variable domain is DGGITQSPKYLFRKEGQNVTLSCEQNLNHDAMYWYRQDPGQGLRLIYYSQIVNDFQKGDIAEGYSVSREKKESFPLTVTSAQKNPTAFYLCASSIAQGNTEAFFGQGTRLTVV.